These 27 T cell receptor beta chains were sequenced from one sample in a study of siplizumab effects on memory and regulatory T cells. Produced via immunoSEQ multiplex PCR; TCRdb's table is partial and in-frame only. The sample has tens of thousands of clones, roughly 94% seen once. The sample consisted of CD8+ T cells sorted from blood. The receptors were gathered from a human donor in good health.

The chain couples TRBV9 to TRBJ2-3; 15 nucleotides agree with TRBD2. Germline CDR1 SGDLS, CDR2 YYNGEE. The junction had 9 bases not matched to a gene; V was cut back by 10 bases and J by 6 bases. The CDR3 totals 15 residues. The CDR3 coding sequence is TGTGCCGCAGGAGGACTAGCGGGAGGGTTCGATACGCAGTATTTT. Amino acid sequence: CAAGGLAGGFDTQYF.

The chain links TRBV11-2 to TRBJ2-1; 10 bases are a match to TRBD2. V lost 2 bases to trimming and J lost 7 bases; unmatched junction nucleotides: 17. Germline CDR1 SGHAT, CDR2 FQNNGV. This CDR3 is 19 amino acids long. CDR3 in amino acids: CASSLTFLQREGRDNEQFF. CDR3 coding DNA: TGTGCCAGCAGCTTAACTTTCCTCCAGCGGGAGGGCCGTGATAATGAGCAGTTCTTC.

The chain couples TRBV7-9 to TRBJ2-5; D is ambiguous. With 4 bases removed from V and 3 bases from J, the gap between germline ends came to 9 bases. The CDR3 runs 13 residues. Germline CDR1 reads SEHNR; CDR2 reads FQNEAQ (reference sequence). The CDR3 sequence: CASSSLQKETQYF. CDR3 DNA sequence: TGTGCCAGCAGCTCGTTACAGAAAGAGACCCAGTACTTC.

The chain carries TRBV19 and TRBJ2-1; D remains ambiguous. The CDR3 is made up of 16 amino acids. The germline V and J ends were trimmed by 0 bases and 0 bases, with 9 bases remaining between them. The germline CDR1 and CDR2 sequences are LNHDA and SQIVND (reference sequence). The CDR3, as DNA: TGTGCCAGTAGTATAGATCACTGGCGCTCCTACAATGAGCAGTTCTTC. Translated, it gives CASSIDHWRSYNEQFF.

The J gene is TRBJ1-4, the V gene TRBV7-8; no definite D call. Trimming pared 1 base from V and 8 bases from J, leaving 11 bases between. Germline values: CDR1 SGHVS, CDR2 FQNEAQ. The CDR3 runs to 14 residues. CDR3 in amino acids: CASSLEPTGEKLFF. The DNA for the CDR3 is TGTGCCAGCAGCTTAGAACCAACCGGGGAAAAACTGTTTTTT.

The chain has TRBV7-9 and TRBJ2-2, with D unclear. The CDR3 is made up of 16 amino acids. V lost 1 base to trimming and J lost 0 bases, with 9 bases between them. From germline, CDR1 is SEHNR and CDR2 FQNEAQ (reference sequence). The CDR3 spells CASSLEEFANTGELFF. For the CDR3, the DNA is TGTGCCAGCAGCTTAGAGGAGTTTGCGAACACCGGGGAGCTGTTTTTT.

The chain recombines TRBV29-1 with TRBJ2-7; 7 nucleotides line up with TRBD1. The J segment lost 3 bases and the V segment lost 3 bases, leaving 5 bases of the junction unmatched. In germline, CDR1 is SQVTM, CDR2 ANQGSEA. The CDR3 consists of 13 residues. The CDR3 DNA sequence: TGCAGCGTTGAGGGGACAGAAAACTACGAGCAGTACTTC. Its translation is CSVEGTENYEQYF.

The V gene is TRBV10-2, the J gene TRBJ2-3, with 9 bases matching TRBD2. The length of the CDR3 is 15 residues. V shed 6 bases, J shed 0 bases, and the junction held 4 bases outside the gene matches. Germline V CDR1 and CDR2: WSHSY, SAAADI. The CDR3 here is CASRKTSGSTDTQYF. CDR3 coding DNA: TGCGCCAGCAGGAAAACTAGCGGGAGCACAGATACGCAGTATTTT.

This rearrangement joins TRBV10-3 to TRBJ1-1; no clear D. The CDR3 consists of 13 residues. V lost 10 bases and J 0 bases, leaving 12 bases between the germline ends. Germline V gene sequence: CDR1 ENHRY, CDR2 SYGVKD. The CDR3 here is CATGVGLNTEAFF. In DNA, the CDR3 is TGTGCCACCGGAGTCGGACTGAACACTGAAGCTTTCTTT.

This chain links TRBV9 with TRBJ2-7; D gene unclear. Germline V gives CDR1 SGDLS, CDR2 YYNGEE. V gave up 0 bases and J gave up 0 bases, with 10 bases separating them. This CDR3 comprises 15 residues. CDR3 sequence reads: CASSVGVASSYEQYF. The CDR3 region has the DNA TGTGCCAGCAGCGTAGGGGTAGCCAGCTCCTACGAGCAGTACTTC.

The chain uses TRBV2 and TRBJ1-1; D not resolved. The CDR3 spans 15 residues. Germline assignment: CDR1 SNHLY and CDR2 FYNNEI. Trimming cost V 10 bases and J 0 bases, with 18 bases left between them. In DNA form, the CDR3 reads TGTGCCATCCCTTATCCAGTAGAGATGAACACTGAAGCTTTCTTT. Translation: CAIPYPVEMNTEAFF. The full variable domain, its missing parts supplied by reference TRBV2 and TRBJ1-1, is EPEVTQTPSHQVTQMGQEVILRCVPISNHLYFYWYRQILGQKVEFLVSFYNNEISEKSEIFDDQFSVERPDGSNFTLKIRSTKLEDSAMYFCAIPYPVEMNTEAFFGQGTRLTVV.

CDR3: CASSVGRNEQFF. CDR3 nucleotides: TGTGCCAGCAGCGTAGGGAGGAATGAGCAGTTCTTC. This rearrangement joins TRBV9 to TRBJ2-1; weak D call: TRBD2 (5 bases). Trimming removed 0 bases from V and 7 bases from J, with 5 bases in between. The V gene's germline CDR1 is SGDLS and CDR2 YYNGEE. There are 12 residues in the CDR3.

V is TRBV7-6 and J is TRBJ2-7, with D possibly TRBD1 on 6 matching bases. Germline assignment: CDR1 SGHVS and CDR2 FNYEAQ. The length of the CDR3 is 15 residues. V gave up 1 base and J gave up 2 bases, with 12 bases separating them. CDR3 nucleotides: TGTGCCAGCAGCTTAGAACAGGGATACACCTACGAGCAGTACTTC. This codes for CASSLEQGYTYEQYF.

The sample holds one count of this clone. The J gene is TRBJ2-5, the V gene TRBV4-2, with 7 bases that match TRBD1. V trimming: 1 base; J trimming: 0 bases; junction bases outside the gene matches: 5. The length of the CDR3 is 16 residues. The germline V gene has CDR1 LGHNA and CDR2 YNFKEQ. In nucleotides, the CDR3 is TGTGCCAGCAGCCAAGTTGGACAGGTGTACCAAGAGACCCAGTACTTC. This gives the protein CASSQVGQVYQETQYF.

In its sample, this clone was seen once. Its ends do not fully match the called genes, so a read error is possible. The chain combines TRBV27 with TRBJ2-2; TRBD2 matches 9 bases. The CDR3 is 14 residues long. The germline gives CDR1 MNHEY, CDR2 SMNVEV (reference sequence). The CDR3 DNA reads TGTGCCAGTAGACTAGCGGCCTACACCGGGGAGCTGGTTTTT. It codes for CASRLAAYTGELVF.

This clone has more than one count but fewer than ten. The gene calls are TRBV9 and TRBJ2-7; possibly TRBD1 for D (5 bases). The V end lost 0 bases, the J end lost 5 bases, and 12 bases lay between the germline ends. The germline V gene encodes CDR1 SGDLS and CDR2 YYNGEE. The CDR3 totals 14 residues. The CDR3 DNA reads TGTGCCAGCAGCGTAGACAGGTTAGAAGACGAGCAGTACTTC. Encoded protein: CASSVDRLEDEQYF.

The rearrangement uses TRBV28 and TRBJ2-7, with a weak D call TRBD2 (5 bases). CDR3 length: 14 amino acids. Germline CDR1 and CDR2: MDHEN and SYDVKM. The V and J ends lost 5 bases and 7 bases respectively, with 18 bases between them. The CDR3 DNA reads TGTGCCAGCAGTCATGCTAGCAGTCCGTTAGAGCAGTACTTC. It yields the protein CASSHASSPLEQYF.

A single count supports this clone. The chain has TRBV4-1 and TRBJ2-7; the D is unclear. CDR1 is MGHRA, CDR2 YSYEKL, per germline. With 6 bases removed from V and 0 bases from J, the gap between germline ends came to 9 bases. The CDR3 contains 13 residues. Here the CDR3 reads CASRADGSYEQYF. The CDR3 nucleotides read TGCGCCAGCAGGGCGGACGGCTCCTACGAGCAGTACTTC.

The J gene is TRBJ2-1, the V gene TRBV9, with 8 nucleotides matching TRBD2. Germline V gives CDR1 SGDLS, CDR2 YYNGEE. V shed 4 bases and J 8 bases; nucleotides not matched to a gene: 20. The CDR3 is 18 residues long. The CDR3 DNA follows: TGTGCCAGCAGCACCAACCCGCGGCTAGCGGGCCTGGACGATGAGCAGTTCTTC. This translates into CASSTNPRLAGLDDEQFF. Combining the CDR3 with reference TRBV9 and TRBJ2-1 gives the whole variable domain DSGVTQTPKHLITATGQRVTLRCSPRSGDLSVYWYQQSLDQGLQFLIQYYNGEERAKGNILERFSAQQFPDLHSELNLSSLELGDSALYFCASSTNPRLAGLDDEQFFGPGTRLTVL.

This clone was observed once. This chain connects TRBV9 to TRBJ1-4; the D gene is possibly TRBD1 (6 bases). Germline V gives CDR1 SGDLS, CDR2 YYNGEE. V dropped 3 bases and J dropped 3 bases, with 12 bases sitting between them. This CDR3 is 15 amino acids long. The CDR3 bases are TGTGCCAGCAGCGACACAGGGTCCGCTAATGAAAAACTGTTTTTT. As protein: CASSDTGSANEKLFF.

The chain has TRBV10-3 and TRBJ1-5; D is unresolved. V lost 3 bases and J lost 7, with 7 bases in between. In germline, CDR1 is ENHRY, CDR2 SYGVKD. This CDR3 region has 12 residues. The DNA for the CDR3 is TGTGCCATCAGTGAAGGAGAACAGCCCCAGCATTTT. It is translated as CAISEGEQPQHF.

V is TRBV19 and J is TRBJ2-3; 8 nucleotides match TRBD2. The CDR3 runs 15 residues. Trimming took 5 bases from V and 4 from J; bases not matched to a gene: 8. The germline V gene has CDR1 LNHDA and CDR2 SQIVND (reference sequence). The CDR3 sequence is CASSQRESLADTQYF. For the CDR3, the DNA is TGTGCCAGTAGTCAGCGGGAGTCCCTCGCAGATACGCAGTATTTT.

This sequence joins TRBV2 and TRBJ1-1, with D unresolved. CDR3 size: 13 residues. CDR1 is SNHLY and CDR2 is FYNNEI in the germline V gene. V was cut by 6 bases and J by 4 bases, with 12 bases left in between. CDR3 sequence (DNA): TGTGCCAGCAGCTCCAGGCCAAGCACTGAAGCTTTCTTT. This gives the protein CASSSRPSTEAFF.

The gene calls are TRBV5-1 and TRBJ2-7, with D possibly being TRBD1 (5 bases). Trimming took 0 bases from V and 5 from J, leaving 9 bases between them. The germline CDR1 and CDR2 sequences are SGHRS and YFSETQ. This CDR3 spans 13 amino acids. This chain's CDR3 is CASSLAGWDEQYF. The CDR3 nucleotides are TGCGCCAGCAGCTTGGCAGGGTGGGACGAGCAGTACTTC.

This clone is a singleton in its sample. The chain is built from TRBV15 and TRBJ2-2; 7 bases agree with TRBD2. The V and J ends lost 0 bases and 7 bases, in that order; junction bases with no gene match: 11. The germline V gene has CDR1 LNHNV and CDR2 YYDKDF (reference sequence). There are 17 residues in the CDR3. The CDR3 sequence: CATSRDIRGSGIGELFF. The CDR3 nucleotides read TGTGCCACCAGCAGAGATATCCGCGGGAGTGGGATCGGGGAGCTGTTTTTT.

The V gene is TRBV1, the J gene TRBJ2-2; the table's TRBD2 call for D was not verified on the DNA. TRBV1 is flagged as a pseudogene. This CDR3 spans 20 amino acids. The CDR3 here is CTSSQEGGGTSIYSWRELFF. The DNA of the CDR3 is TGCACCAGCAGCCAAGAAGGCGGGGGGACTAGCATATATAGTTGGCGGGAGCTGTTTTTT.

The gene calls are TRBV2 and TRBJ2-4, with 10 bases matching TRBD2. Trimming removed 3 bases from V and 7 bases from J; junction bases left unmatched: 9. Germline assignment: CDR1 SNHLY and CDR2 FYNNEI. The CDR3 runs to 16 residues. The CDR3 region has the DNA TGTGCCAGCAGTGATTCAGCGGGAGGGCCCTCGAACATTCAGTACTTC. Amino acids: CASSDSAGGPSNIQYF.